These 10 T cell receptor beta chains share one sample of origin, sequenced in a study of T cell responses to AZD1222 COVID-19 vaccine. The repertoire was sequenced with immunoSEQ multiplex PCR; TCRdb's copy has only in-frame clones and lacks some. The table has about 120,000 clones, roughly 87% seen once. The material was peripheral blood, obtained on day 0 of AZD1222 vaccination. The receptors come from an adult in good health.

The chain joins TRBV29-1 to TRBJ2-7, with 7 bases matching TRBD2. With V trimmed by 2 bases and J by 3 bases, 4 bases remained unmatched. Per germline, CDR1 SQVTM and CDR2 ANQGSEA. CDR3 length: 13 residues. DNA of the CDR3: TGCAGCGTTGAACTAGCGGCGAGCTACGAGCAGTACTTC. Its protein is CSVELAASYEQYF.

CDR3 bases: TGTGCCAGCAGTAGATGGGAGACAGGGAACACTGAAGCTTTCTTT. Translating it yields CASSRWETGNTEAFF. The V call is TRBV6-2 or TRBV6-3, the J call TRBJ1-1, with D perhaps TRBD1 (6 bases). The CDR3 contains 15 residues. The ends were cut back, 5 bases at V and 1 base at J, with 14 bases in the middle. Germline V gives CDR1 MNHEY, CDR2 SVGEGT.

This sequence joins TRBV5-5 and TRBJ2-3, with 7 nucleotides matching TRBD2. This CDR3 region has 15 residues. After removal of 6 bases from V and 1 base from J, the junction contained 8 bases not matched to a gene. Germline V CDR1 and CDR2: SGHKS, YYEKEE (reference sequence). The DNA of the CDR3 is TGTGCCAGCATCGGGAGGAGGGGCCGCACAGATACGCAGTATTTT. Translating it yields CASIGRRGRTDTQYF.

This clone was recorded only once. DNA of the CDR3: TGTGCCAGCAGCCCATTGCCGGGACAGGGAAACACCGGGGAGCTGTTTTTT. Protein sequence: CASSPLPGQGNTGELFF. The V gene is TRBV11-3, the J gene TRBJ2-2; 9 bases fit TRBD1. The germline CDR1 and CDR2 sequences are SGHNT and YENEEA. This CDR3 comprises 17 residues. J gave up 2 bases and V 5 bases, and 9 bases lay outside the gene matches.

Here the CDR3 DNA reads TGTGCCAGCAGGCCGGGGGGTTGGGAAGTAGAGCAGTACTTC. Protein product: CASRPGGWEVEQYF. The chain combines TRBV6-5 with TRBJ2-7; 7 positions agree with TRBD2. Germline V gives CDR1 MNHEY, CDR2 SVGAGI. The CDR3 consists of 14 residues. After removal of 6 bases from V and 7 bases from J, the junction contained 12 bases not matched to a gene.

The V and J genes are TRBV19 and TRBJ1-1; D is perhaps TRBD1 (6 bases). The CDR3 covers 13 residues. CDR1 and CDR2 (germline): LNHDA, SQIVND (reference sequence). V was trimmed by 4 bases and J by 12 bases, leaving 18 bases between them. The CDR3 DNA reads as TGTGCCAGTAGTAAACCAGGGGCGGTGAAACCTTTCTTT. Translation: CASSKPGAVKPFF. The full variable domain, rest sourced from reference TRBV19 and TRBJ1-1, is DGGITQSPKYLFRKEGQNVTLSCEQNLNHDAMYWYRQDPGQGLRLIYYSQIVNDFQKGDIAEGYSVSREKKESFPLTVTSAQKNPTAFYLCASSKPGAVKPFFGQGTRLTVV.

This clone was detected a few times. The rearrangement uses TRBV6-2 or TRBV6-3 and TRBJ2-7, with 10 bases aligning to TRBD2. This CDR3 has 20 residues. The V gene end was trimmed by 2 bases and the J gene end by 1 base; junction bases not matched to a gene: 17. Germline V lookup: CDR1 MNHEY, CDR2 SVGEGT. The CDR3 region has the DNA TGTGCCAGCAGTTACCCTCTTCTGCTAGCGGGAGTAGTACGATCCTACGAGCAGTACTTC. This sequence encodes CASSYPLLLAGVVRSYEQYF.

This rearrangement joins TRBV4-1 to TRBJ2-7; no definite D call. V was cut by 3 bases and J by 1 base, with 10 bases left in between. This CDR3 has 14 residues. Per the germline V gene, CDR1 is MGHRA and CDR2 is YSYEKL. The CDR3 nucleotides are TGCGCCAGCAGCCATGCCGACACATCCTACGAGCAGTACTTC. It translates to CASSHADTSYEQYF.

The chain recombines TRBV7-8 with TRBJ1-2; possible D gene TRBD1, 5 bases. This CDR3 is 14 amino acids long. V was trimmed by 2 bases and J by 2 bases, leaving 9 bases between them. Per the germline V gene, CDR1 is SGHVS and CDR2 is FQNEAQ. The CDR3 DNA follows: TGTGCCAGCAGCTTAAACAGGCCCAACTATGGCTACACCTTC. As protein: CASSLNRPNYGYTF. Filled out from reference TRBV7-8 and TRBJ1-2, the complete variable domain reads GAGVSQSPRYKVAKRGQDVALRCDPISGHVSLFWYQQALGQGPEFLTYFQNEAQLDKSGLPSDRFFAERPEGSVSTLKIQRTQQEDSAVYLCASSLNRPNYGYTFGSGTRLTVV.

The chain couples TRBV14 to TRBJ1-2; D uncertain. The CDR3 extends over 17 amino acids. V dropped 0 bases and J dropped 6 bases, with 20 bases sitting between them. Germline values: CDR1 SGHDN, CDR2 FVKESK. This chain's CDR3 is CASSQESYRQDINGYTF. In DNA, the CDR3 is TGTGCCAGCAGCCAAGAGAGCTATCGGCAAGATATTAATGGCTACACCTTC.